The 19 T cell receptor beta chains listed next were all sequenced from one sample in a study of brain T cells in children with intractable seizures. TCRdb keeps only in-frame clones here, not all; method: immunoSEQ multiplex PCR. The sample carries fewer than 150,000 clones, roughly 92% recorded once. The sample consisted of peripheral blood, taken at surgery. Every receptor here comes from a boy in the first two years of life with hemimegalencephaly and intractable seizures.

The CDR3 protein is CASSLKRELADTQYF. The CDR3 nucleotides read TGCGCCAGCAGCTTGAAGCGGGAGCTAGCAGATACGCAGTATTTT. This chain connects TRBV5-1 to TRBJ2-3; 8 bases map to TRBD2. The germline CDR1 and CDR2 sequences are SGHRS and YFSETQ. The V gene end was trimmed by 1 base and the J gene end by 4 bases; junction bases not matched to a gene: 5. This CDR3 region has 15 residues.

In this sample, this clone turned up a few times. The chain links TRBV29-1 to TRBJ2-1; TRBD2 might be the D (5 bases). Trimming took off 3 bases at V and 4 bases at J, with 7 bases between the two ends. There are 12 residues in the CDR3. Per the germline V gene, CDR1 is SQVTM and CDR2 is ANQGSEA. The CDR3, as DNA: TGCAGCGTTGATGAGGGTTACAATGAGCAGTTCTTC. As protein: CSVDEGYNEQFF.

J is TRBJ1-1 and V is TRBV6-5; no clear D gene. This CDR3 spans 15 amino acids. Trimming removed 2 bases at V and 4 bases at J, with 14 bases between. CDR1 and CDR2 (germline): MNHEY, SVGAGI. CDR3 amino acids: CASSYPTRAGTEAFF. For the CDR3, the DNA is TGTGCCAGCAGTTACCCGACTAGGGCAGGCACTGAAGCTTTCTTT.

The CDR3 reads CASSLGGTENEKLFF. The CDR3 nucleotides read TGCGCCAGCAGCTTGGGGGGGACGGAAAATGAAAAACTGTTTTTT. The chain combines TRBV5-1 with TRBJ1-4; TRBD1 might be the D (5 bases). The CDR3 has 15 amino acids. Germline lookup yields CDR1 SGHRS and CDR2 YFSETQ. V was clipped by 0 bases and J by 5 bases, with 11 bases between them.

This chain connects TRBV28 to TRBJ1-5; D ambiguous. V was trimmed by 5 bases and J by 5 bases, leaving 10 bases between them. CDR3 size: 13 residues. From germline, CDR1 is MDHEN and CDR2 SYDVKM. The CDR3 loop reads CASSGHNDQPQHF. CDR3 coding DNA: TGTGCCAGCAGTGGCCACAATGATCAGCCCCAGCATTTT.

This sequence joins TRBV2 and TRBJ1-3; D is possibly TRBD1 (5 bases). Germline V gives CDR1 SNHLY, CDR2 FYNNEI. V shed 3 bases and J shed 0 bases, with 9 bases lying between them. The CDR3 consists of 15 residues. The CDR3 sequence: CASSDTGRSGNTIYF. The CDR3 nucleotides read TGTGCCAGCAGTGACACGGGGCGCTCTGGAAACACCATATATTTT.

This chain uses TRBV7-8 with TRBJ2-7; TRBD2 agrees at 11 bases. V dropped 5 bases and J dropped 6; count of bases not matched to a gene: 12. CDR1 SGHVS and CDR2 FQNEAQ come from the germline V gene. The CDR3 sequence is 16 residues long. The CDR3 here is CASSQLAGARSIEQYF. The DNA of the CDR3 is TGTGCCAGCAGCCAACTAGCGGGAGCTCGCTCCATCGAGCAGTACTTC.

The chain joins TRBV19 to TRBJ1-2; D gene ambiguous. Germline loops: CDR1 LNHDA, CDR2 SQIVND (reference sequence). With 5 bases removed from V and 3 bases from J, the gap between germline ends came to 13 bases. This CDR3 spans 14 amino acids. This CDR3 is CASSALTGDYGYTF. The CDR3 region has the DNA TGTGCCAGTAGTGCCCTGACGGGTGACTATGGCTACACCTTC. The variable domain in full, completed from reference TRBV19 and TRBJ1-2, reads DGGITQSPKYLFRKEGQNVTLSCEQNLNHDAMYWYRQDPGQGLRLIYYSQIVNDFQKGDIAEGYSVSREKKESFPLTVTSAQKNPTAFYLCASSALTGDYGYTFGSGTRLTVV.

The chain joins TRBV4-1 to TRBJ1-4, with 9 bases fitting TRBD1. Trimming removed 2 bases from V and 6 bases from J; junction bases left unmatched: 4. CDR3 length equals 15 residues. Germline V gene sequence: CDR1 MGHRA, CDR2 YSYEKL. CDR3: CASSQIQGAYEKLFF. The CDR3 coding sequence is TGCGCCAGCAGCCAAATACAGGGGGCGTATGAAAAACTGTTTTTT.

The gene calls are TRBV5-1 and TRBJ2-2; TRBD1 matches 8 bases. Germline CDR1 and CDR2: SGHRS and YFSETQ. The CDR3 runs to 17 residues. V lost 1 base to trimming and J lost 0 bases; unmatched junction nucleotides: 5. The CDR3 DNA sequence: TGCGCCAGCAGCTTGTATACACAGGGGGCGAACACCGGGGAGCTGTTTTTT. Encoded protein: CASSLYTQGANTGELFF.

The rearrangement uses TRBV29-1 and TRBJ1-5, with a tentative D call TRBD1 (5 bases). The V end was cut by 4 bases, the J end by 2 bases, with 9 bases between. This CDR3 has 13 amino acids. From germline, CDR1 is SQVTM and CDR2 ANQGSEA. CDR3 protein: CSVGLRGNQPQHF. CDR3 nucleotides: TGCAGCGTTGGGCTCAGGGGCAATCAGCCCCAGCATTTT.

The J gene is TRBJ2-1, the V gene TRBV5-1, with 8 bases fitting TRBD1. This CDR3 is built from 15 residues. V lost 4 bases, J lost 11 bases, and 14 bases stayed unmatched. Germline V lookup: CDR1 SGHRS, CDR2 YFSETQ. The CDR3 DNA reads as TGCGCCAGCAGCCTGGGGGGCAGGGGGCTAAGGAAGCAGTTCTTC. Its protein is CASSLGGRGLRKQFF. Using reference TRBV5-1 and TRBJ2-1 for the parts outside the CDR3, the full variable domain is KAGVTQTPRYLIKTRGQQVTLSCSPISGHRSVSWYQQTPGQGLQFLFEYFSETQRNKGNFPGRFSGRQFSNSRSEMNVSTLELGDSALYLCASSLGGRGLRKQFFGPGTRLTVL.

The rearrangement links TRBV6-5 to TRBJ1-5; the D is unclear. The CDR3 totals 11 residues. Per the germline V gene, CDR1 is MNHEY and CDR2 is SVGAGI. The V end lost 2 bases, the J end lost 7 bases, and 3 bases lay between the germline ends. CDR3 protein: CASSYRQPQHF. CDR3 bases: TGTGCCAGCAGTTACCGGCAGCCCCAGCATTTT.

The chain is built from TRBV20-1 and TRBJ2-1; 7 nucleotides match TRBD1. The V gene's germline CDR1 is DFQATT and CDR2 SNEGSKA (reference sequence). The CDR3 sequence is 10 residues long. Unmatched junction bases numbered 4, after V lost 5 bases and J lost 12 bases. The CDR3 nucleotides read TGCAGTGCTGGTTGGGACAGGCAGTTCTTC. It specifies CSAGWDRQFF.

This clone was observed a single time. V is TRBV30 and J is TRBJ2-2; possible D gene TRBD2, 6 bases. The CDR3 consists of 14 residues. V was clipped by 5 bases and J by 0 bases, with 10 bases between them. The germline gives CDR1 GTSNPN, CDR2 SVGIG (reference sequence). Here the CDR3 DNA reads TGTGCCTGGGGGGGGAGCTCGAACACCGGGGAGCTGTTTTTT. This gives the protein CAWGGSSNTGELFF.

This chain connects TRBV2 to TRBJ2-1; 13 bases are a match to TRBD2. The V gene's germline CDR1 is SNHLY and CDR2 FYNNEI. The CDR3 extends over 13 amino acids. V lost 9 bases and J lost 12; bases outside the gene matches: 8. The CDR3 is CARTGTSGMAQFF. The CDR3 nucleotides are TGTGCCAGAACGGGGACTAGCGGGATGGCGCAGTTCTTC.

The rearrangement uses TRBV7-8 and TRBJ2-3, with a tentative D call TRBD2 (5 bases). CDR3 length equals 14 residues. Looked up from germline, CDR1 is SGHVS and CDR2 is FQNEAQ. V shed 8 bases and J shed 4 bases, with 16 bases lying between them. The CDR3: CASAPTGSADTQYF. The CDR3, as DNA: TGTGCCAGCGCTCCCACGGGGAGTGCAGATACGCAGTATTTT.

This chain links TRBV10-3 with TRBJ2-7, with 9 bases fitting TRBD2. Germline CDR1 is ENHRY and CDR2 is SYGVKD. The CDR3 consists of 13 residues. V was pared by 10 bases and J by 0 bases, with 4 bases of the junction left unmatched. CDR3 in amino acids: CASLAGLSYEQYF. CDR3 coding DNA: TGTGCCAGTCTAGCGGGACTCTCCTACGAGCAGTACTTC.

This chain joins TRBV5-1 and TRBJ2-2, with 7 bases matching TRBD1. This CDR3 is 16 amino acids long. Germline CDR1 reads SGHRS; CDR2 reads YFSETQ. V shed 0 bases and J 4 bases; nucleotides not matched to a gene: 6. The CDR3 DNA is TGCGCCAGCAGCTTGGGTCCGGGACAGACCACCGGGGAGCTGTTTTTT. Protein product: CASSLGPGQTTGELFF.